This TCR beta chain came from a study of CD8+ T cells in alopecia areata. Across the whole study: Treated patients were dosed with oral tofacitinib, taking 5 to 10 mg twice daily. After 6 to 18 months of tofacitinib, follow-up continued 6 months off drug. Study-wide results and caveats: Scalp samples also yield sequences of resident alphabeta T cells from normal skin.

RNA, once extracted, was reverse transcribed into cDNA for use as the sequencing template. Assay used: immunoSEQ multiplex PCR; TCRdb lists only in-frame clones, some missing. This sample has about 150,000 clones; around 47% occur once, and the top ten carry less than 8%. V was shortened by 1 base and J by 9 bases, with 14 bases between the two germline ends. The CDR3 loop spans 14 amino acids. The germline V gene has CDR1 SGHRS and CDR2 YFSETQ. As regards this clone: Its antigen is as yet unknown.

Sequenced sample: CD4+ T cells sorted from blood. This receptor was identified in a human donor with alopecia areata. The chain recombines TRBV5-1 with TRBJ2-1; D call uncertain. CDR3 coding DNA: TGCGCCAGCAGCTTGAGGTGGTCCGAAGCTGAGCAGTTCTTC. Its translation: CASSLRWSEAEQFF.